This TCR beta chain originates from a study of blood T cell repertoires in COVID-19. Across the whole study: PBMCs, B-cell-depleted T cells, or T cells were the source of the cDNA or gDNA that made up the material.

TCRdb's table, derived via immunoSEQ multiplex PCR, lists solely in-frame clones and lacks some. The sample lists under 300,000 clones; around nine tenths were seen once. Cohorts were assigned according to the clinical history that participants reported. Resolution of symptoms, clearance, or two negative PCRs was present in recovered Cohort 3 donors. This sequence originates from a woman aged 18-30 years who had recovered from COVID-19. The sample comprised PBMCs or T cells enriched from blood (not recorded which).

CDR3 residues: CASSIAQGRTEAFF. The DNA of the CDR3 is TGTGCCAGTAGTATAGCACAGGGAAGAACTGAAGCTTTCTTT. The chain recombines TRBV19 with TRBJ1-1, with a weak D call TRBD1 (6 bases). Trimming left V 1 base short and J 5 bases short, with 11 bases between. The CDR3 contains 14 residues. Germline loops: CDR1 LNHDA, CDR2 SQIVND (reference sequence).